Below, 13 T cell receptor beta chains from the same sample are listed, as sequenced in a study of blood T cell repertoires in COVID-19. This table comes from immunoSEQ multiplex PCR, and its TCRdb copy is limited to in-frame clones, with some not included. In the table there are 270,000 or so clones, over 85% of which are singletons. The sequenced sample consisted of peripheral blood. These receptors originate from a woman aged 30 to 39 with COVID-19, enrolled during active disease.

Only a few counts were recorded for this clone. This rearrangement joins TRBV18 to TRBJ1-1, with D uncertain. The germline CDR1 and CDR2 sequences are KGHSH and LQKENI. Trimming pared 0 bases from V and 2 bases from J, leaving 10 bases between. CDR3 length: 15 residues. The CDR3: CASSPPVRTNTEAFF. CDR3 coding DNA: TGTGCCAGCTCACCACCTGTCAGGACTAACACTGAAGCTTTCTTT.

The gene calls are TRBV5-1 and TRBJ2-1; D perhaps matches TRBD2 (6 bases). CDR3 length: 14 amino acids. The germline V and J ends were trimmed by 2 bases and 6 bases, with 12 bases remaining between them. CDR1 and CDR2 from the germline V gene are SGHRS and YFSETQ. The CDR3 region has the DNA TGCGCCAGCAGCTTTGGTGTGCGGGGCAATGAGCAGTTCTTC. Its translation is CASSFGVRGNEQFF.

The CDR3 is CASSGGGHTDTQYF. The CDR3 bases are TGTGCCAGCAGTGGCGGGGGGCACACAGATACGCAGTATTTT. This rearrangement joins TRBV6-1 to TRBJ2-3; 8 bases are a match to TRBD2. CDR1 MNHNS and CDR2 SASEGT come from the germline V gene. The CDR3 is 14 residues long. V trimming: 4 bases; J trimming: 2 bases; junction bases outside the gene matches: 2.

The V call is TRBV11-2, the J call TRBJ1-4, with a tentative D call TRBD1 (6 bases). V lost 2 bases to trimming and J lost 10 bases, with 14 bases between them. CDR3 length: 14 residues. Germline V CDR1 and CDR2: SGHAT, FQNNGV. Here the CDR3 reads CASSLIQGGVKLFF. CDR3 DNA sequence: TGTGCCAGCAGCTTAATACAGGGAGGGGTAAAACTGTTTTTT.

V usage is TRBV19 and J usage is TRBJ1-3; D ambiguous. Trimming removed 2 bases at V and 0 bases at J, with 8 bases between. The CDR3 loop spans 15 amino acids. The germline V gene encodes CDR1 LNHDA and CDR2 SQIVND (reference sequence). The CDR3 is CASSISGFSGNTIYF. CDR3 in DNA: TGTGCCAGTAGTATAAGCGGGTTCTCTGGAAACACCATATATTTT.

This sequence joins TRBV5-1 and TRBJ1-2, with 11 bases identical to TRBD1. CDR1 and CDR2 (germline): SGHRS, YFSETQ. V shed 4 bases and J 4 bases; nucleotides not matched to a gene: 9. The CDR3 spans 16 residues. The chain's CDR3 is CASSPLDRGPSYGYTF. CDR3 nucleotides: TGCGCCAGCAGCCCACTGGACAGGGGGCCATCCTATGGCTACACCTTC.

The gene calls are TRBV18 and TRBJ2-2; TRBD1 might be the D (6 bases). Trimming took off 5 bases at V and 1 base at J, with 14 bases between the two ends. The CDR3 is 16 amino acids. In germline, CDR1 is KGHSH, CDR2 LQKENI. The CDR3 reads CASSSGATGNTGELFF. For the CDR3, the DNA is TGTGCCAGCTCATCTGGCGCGACAGGGAACACCGGGGAGCTGTTTTTT.

The chain has TRBV19 and TRBJ1-1; a possible D gene is TRBD1 (5 bases). Germline V gene sequence: CDR1 LNHDA, CDR2 SQIVND (reference sequence). Trimming cost V 10 bases and J 9 bases, with 12 bases left between them. CDR3 length equals 10 residues. The CDR3 reads CATDGGKAFF. As DNA, the CDR3 is TGTGCCACCGACGGGGGTAAAGCTTTCTTT.

With regard to this clone: One end of the junction is discordant with germline, which a read error may explain. CDR3 loop: CVSSIVASLRTPLHF. In DNA, the CDR3 is TGTGTCAGTAGTATAGTGGCCAGCCTGAGGACACCCCTCCACTTT. V and J are TRBV19 and TRBJ1-6; D uncertain. The germline CDR1 and CDR2 sequences are LNHDA and SQIVND (reference sequence). This CDR3 spans 15 amino acids. Full variable domain (remainder filled in from reference TRBV19 and TRBJ1-6): DGGITQSPKYLFRKEGQNVTLSCEQNLNHDAMYWYRQDPGQGLRLIYYSQIVNDFQKGDIAEGYSVSREKKESFPLTVTSAQKNPTAFYLCVSSIVASLRTPLHFGNGTRLTVT.

V gene TRBV28 combines with J gene TRBJ2-3; TRBD1 is a possible D gene (5 bases). Between the trimmed V and J ends, which lost 4 bases and 6 bases, there was a span of 20 bases. Germline V lookup: CDR1 MDHEN, CDR2 SYDVKM. The CDR3 totals 16 residues. The CDR3 sequence is CASSSHTPPGADTQYF. As DNA, the CDR3 is TGTGCCAGCAGTTCGCACACCCCCCCTGGGGCGGATACGCAGTATTTT. The whole variable domain, filled in from reference TRBV28 and TRBJ2-3, reads DVKVTQSSRYLVKRTGEKVFLECVQDMDHENMFWYRQDPGLGLRLIYFSYDVKMKEKGDIPEGYSVSREKKERFSLILESASTNQTSMYLCASSSHTPPGADTQYFGPGTRLTVL.

The rearrangement uses TRBV11-2 and TRBJ2-1; 8 bases map to TRBD2. This CDR3 contains 19 residues. In germline, CDR1 is SGHAT, CDR2 FQNNGV. With V trimmed by 1 base and J by 0 bases, 11 bases remained unmatched. The CDR3 DNA reads as TGTGCCAGCAGCTTAGCAGGGTCTTGGCGGGGGGACTCCTACAATGAGCAGTTCTTC. It yields the protein CASSLAGSWRGDSYNEQFF.

The gene calls are TRBV6-6 and TRBJ1-2, with unresolved D. Germline V gene lookup returns CDR1 MNHNY and CDR2 SVGAGI (reference sequence). The V gene lost 6 bases and the J gene lost 9 bases, with 17 bases spanning the gap. The CDR3 contains 13 residues. CDR3 loop: CASSPDRSRSYTF. Written as DNA, the CDR3 is TGTGCCAGCAGCCCCGACCGGAGTAGGAGCTACACCTTC.

V gene TRBV6-5 combines with J gene TRBJ2-1, with 8 bases lining up with TRBD1. CDR1 is MNHEY, CDR2 SVGAGI, per germline. The CDR3 sequence is 14 residues long. V lost 4 bases and J lost 8; bases outside the gene matches: 7. CDR3 nucleotides: TGTGCCAGCAGTTCCCCCCAGGGGGCAGATGAGCAGTTCTTC. Protein: CASSSPQGADEQFF.